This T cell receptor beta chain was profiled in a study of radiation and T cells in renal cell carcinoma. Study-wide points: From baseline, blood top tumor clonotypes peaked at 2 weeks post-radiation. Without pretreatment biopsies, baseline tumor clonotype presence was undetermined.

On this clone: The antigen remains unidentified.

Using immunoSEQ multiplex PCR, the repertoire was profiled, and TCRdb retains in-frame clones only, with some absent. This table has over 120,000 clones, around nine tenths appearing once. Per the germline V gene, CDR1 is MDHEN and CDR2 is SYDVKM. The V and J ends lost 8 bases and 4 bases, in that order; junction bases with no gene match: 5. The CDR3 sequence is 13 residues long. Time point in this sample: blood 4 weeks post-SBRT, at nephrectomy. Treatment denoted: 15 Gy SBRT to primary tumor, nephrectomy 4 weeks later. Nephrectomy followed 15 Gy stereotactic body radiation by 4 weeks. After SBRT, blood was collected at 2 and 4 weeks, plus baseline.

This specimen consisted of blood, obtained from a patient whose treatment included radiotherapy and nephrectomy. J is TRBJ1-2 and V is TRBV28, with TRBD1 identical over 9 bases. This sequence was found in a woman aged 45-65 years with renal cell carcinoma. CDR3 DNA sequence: TGTGCCAGCTTAGGACAGGGGCCCTATGGCTACACCTTC. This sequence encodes CASLGQGPYGYTF.